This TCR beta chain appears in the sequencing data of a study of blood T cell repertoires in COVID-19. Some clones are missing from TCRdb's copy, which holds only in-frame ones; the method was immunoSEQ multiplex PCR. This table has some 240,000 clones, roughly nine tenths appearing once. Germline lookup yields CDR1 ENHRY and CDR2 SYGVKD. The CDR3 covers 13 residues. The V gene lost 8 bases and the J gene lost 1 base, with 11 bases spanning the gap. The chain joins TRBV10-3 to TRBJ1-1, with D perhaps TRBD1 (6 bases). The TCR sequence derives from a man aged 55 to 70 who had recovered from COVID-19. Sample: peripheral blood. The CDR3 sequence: CAIGTQGNTEAFF. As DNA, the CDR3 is TGTGCCATCGGAACACAGGGGAACACTGAAGCTTTCTTT.